The 13 T cell receptor beta chains given below trace back to one sample, sequenced in a study of technical replicates of blood from several donors. Sequencing was performed with immunoSEQ multiplex PCR; in TCRdb, only in-frame clones are kept and a portion is missing. Among under 45,000 clones, about 96% were seen once, and the ten largest hold roughly 0.39%. The sequenced material came from T cells isolated from PBMCs. The origin of the receptors is a human donor in good health.

V gene TRBV7-3 combines with J gene TRBJ2-5; D is ambiguous. Germline lookup yields CDR1 SGHTA and CDR2 FQGTGA. Between the trimmed V and J ends, which lost 5 bases and 2 bases, there was a span of 15 bases. The CDR3 runs to 15 residues. CDR3 sequence reads: CASSPKVSLQETQYF. DNA for the CDR3: TGTGCCAGCAGCCCTAAAGTTAGTTTACAAGAGACCCAGTACTTC. The full variable domain, in which reference TRBV7-3 and TRBJ2-5 provide the parts outside the CDR3, is GAGVSQTPSNKVTEKGKYVELRCDPISGHTALYWYRQSLGQGPEFLIYFQGTGAADDSGLPNDRFFAVRPEGSVSTLKIQRTERGDSAVYLCASSPKVSLQETQYFGPGTRLLVL.

The rearrangement joins TRBV19 to TRBJ1-2; D ambiguous. The CDR3 has 14 amino acids. V was trimmed by 7 bases and J by 4 bases, leaving 16 bases between them. From germline, CDR1 is LNHDA and CDR2 SQIVND (reference sequence). As DNA, the CDR3 is TGTGCCAGTAATCGAGAGATATCGAGCTATGGCTACACCTTC. Protein product: CASNREISSYGYTF. Drawing the rest from reference TRBV19 and TRBJ1-2, the complete variable domain is DGGITQSPKYLFRKEGQNVTLSCEQNLNHDAMYWYRQDPGQGLRLIYYSQIVNDFQKGDIAEGYSVSREKKESFPLTVTSAQKNPTAFYLCASNREISSYGYTFGSGTRLTVV.

The V call is TRBV7-6, the J call TRBJ1-1; 7 bases map to TRBD1. V was pared by 5 bases and J by 0 bases, with 6 bases of the junction left unmatched. Germline V gene data show CDR1 as SGHVS and CDR2 as FNYEAQ. The CDR3 has 15 residues. The DNA of the CDR3 is TGTGCCAGCAGCCCTTGGGACAGCATGAACACTGAAGCTTTCTTT. Translated: CASSPWDSMNTEAFF.

CDR3 nucleotide sequence: TGTGCCAGCAGCTTATTCTGGCGGGAGGAACTCCAAGAGACCCAGTACTTC. This codes for CASSLFWREELQETQYF. The chain uses TRBV11-3 and TRBJ2-5; TRBD2 matches at 8 bases. The germline gives CDR1 SGHNT, CDR2 YENEEA. V trimming: 2 bases; J trimming: 1 base; junction bases outside the gene matches: 9. The CDR3 consists of 17 residues.

V usage is TRBV28 and J usage is TRBJ1-1; TRBD1 is a possible D gene (5 bases). This CDR3 spans 11 amino acids. Germline V gene sequence: CDR1 MDHEN, CDR2 SYDVKM. V was clipped by 10 bases and J by 5 bases, with 11 bases between them. The CDR3 DNA reads as TGTGCCACTATCGGGGGAACTGAAGCTTTCTTT. It specifies CATIGGTEAFF.

This sequence joins TRBV28 and TRBJ1-2, with D unclear. Germline CDR1 is MDHEN and CDR2 is SYDVKM. Trimming removed 3 bases at V and 2 bases at J, with 13 bases between. CDR3 length equals 15 residues. This CDR3 reads CASSLTSTGNYGYTF. The CDR3 DNA follows: TGTGCCAGCAGTTTGACTTCAACGGGGAACTATGGCTACACCTTC.

The chain recombines TRBV25-1 with TRBJ2-1; tentative D call: TRBD1 (7 bases). V lost 4 bases and J 5 bases, leaving 18 bases between the germline ends. The length of the CDR3 is 16 residues. CDR1 and CDR2 (germline): MGHDK, SYGVNS. CDR3 in amino acids: CASSGRDSREDNEQFF. The CDR3 bases are TGTGCCAGCAGTGGGAGGGACAGTAGGGAGGACAATGAGCAGTTCTTC.

The V and J genes are TRBV13 and TRBJ2-3, with TRBD1 as a possible D gene (5 bases). CDR1 and CDR2 (germline): PRHDT, FYEKMQ (reference sequence). CDR3 length equals 14 residues. Trimming stripped 1 base from V and 2 bases from J, with 7 bases between. Written as DNA, the CDR3 is TGTGCCAGCAGCTTAGAGGGGAACACAGATACGCAGTATTTT. Translating gives CASSLEGNTDTQYF.

Here the CDR3 reads CASSKDSRPYEQYF. As DNA, the CDR3 is TGTGCCAGCTCCAAGGACAGCCGCCCCTACGAGCAGTACTTC. The V call is TRBV18, the J call TRBJ2-7; D may be TRBD1 (6 bases). Trimming took off 6 bases at V and 2 bases at J, with 14 bases between the two ends. Germline V gene lookup returns CDR1 KGHSH and CDR2 LQKENI. The CDR3 spans 14 residues.

This clone was counted a single time. This sequence joins TRBV5-8 and TRBJ2-7, with D possibly matching TRBD2 (5 bases). Germline V lookup: CDR1 SGHTS, CDR2 YDEGEE. Deletions cut 0 bases from V and 1 base from J, with 14 bases between. CDR3 length: 16 residues. The CDR3 coding sequence is TGTGCCAGCAGCTTGGTATACTTCGGGGTTTCCTACGAGCAGTACTTC. It codes for CASSLVYFGVSYEQYF.

The CDR3 DNA follows: TGTGCCTGGACGGTTAACCGGGAAGCTTTCTTT. Translated: CAWTVNREAFF. V and J are TRBV30 and TRBJ1-1; D unclear. Germline V gene lookup returns CDR1 GTSNPN and CDR2 SVGIG (reference sequence). This CDR3 is 11 amino acids long. Trimming removed 4 bases from V and 8 bases from J, with 11 bases in between.

This chain links TRBV29-1 with TRBJ2-7; D possibly corresponds to TRBD2 (5 bases). The CDR3 sequence is 13 residues long. Germline V gene data show CDR1 as SQVTM and CDR2 as ANQGSEA. Trimming stripped 6 bases from V and 0 bases from J, with 12 bases between. The CDR3 reads CSVPGDSSYEQYF. In nucleotides, the CDR3 is TGCAGCGTGCCCGGGGATAGCTCCTACGAGCAGTACTTC.

This sequence joins TRBV7-8 and TRBJ2-7; no clear D gene. The CDR3 sequence is 13 residues long. V gave up 5 bases and J gave up 2 bases, with 10 bases separating them. Germline assignment: CDR1 SGHVS and CDR2 FQNEAQ. CDR3 DNA: TGTGCCAGCAGCCCCCACGTAGCCTACGAGCAGTACTTC. Residues: CASSPHVAYEQYF.